This T cell receptor (beta chain) was identified in a study of blood T cell repertoires in COVID-19. Across the whole study: Researchers got acute and convalescent COVID-19 samples from the United States, Italy and Spain.

Germline V gene lookup returns CDR1 MNHEY and CDR2 SVGAGI. CDR3 length: 13 amino acids. Trimming left V 6 bases short and J 4 bases short, with 10 bases between. This table comes from immunoSEQ multiplex PCR, and its TCRdb copy is limited to in-frame clones, with some not included. The sample consists of 200,000 to 250,000 clones, under 85% of them appearing once. The sample was PBMCs or T cells enriched from blood (not recorded which). V and J are TRBV6-5 and TRBJ2-1; D is uncertain. The sequence came from a man in his 60s who had recovered from COVID-19. This CDR3 reads CASRSLQYNEQFF. CDR3 DNA: TGTGCCAGCAGGTCGCTCCAGTACAATGAGCAGTTCTTC.